The present entry profiles one T cell receptor beta chain with its context. Its antigen is unknown. The junction departs from germline at one end; a sequencing error may be responsible. This record belongs to a study of shared clonotypes between healthy human individuals. Study-wide context: The donors, a couple of women and a few men, were aged 18 to 49. Study-level findings and limits: Across subsets, estimated richness was generally greater for naive than for memory populations.

The protocol was immunoSEQ multiplex PCR, while the TCRdb copy is restricted to in-frame clones and leaves out a portion. The top ten hold 0.37% of the sample, which has over 2 million clones, about nine tenths seen once. This sequence originates from a man younger than 35 in good health. Some clones in this sample may be carry-over from other donors' samples. The sequenced sample consisted of naive CD4+ T cells from PBMCs. As to subset: CD45RA+ positively selected.

The CDR3 is CASRLGNQANTGELFF. DNA for the CDR3: TGCGCCAGCAGGTTGGGGAACCAGGCGAACACCGGGGAGCTGTTTTTT. The rearrangement links TRBV5-1 to TRBJ2-2; D ambiguous. CDR3 length: 16 amino acids. The germline CDR1 and CDR2 sequences are SGHRS and YFSETQ.